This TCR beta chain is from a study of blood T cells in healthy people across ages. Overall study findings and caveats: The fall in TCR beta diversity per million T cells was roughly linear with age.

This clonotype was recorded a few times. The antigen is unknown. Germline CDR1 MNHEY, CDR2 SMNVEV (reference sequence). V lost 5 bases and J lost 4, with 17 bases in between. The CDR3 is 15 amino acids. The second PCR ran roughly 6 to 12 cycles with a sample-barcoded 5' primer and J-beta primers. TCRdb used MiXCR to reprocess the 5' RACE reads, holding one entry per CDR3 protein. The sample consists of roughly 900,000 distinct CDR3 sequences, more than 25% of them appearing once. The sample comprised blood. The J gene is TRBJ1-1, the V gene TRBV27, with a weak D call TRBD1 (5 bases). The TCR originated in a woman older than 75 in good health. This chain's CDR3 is CASSPREGVSTEAFF. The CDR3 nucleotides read TGTGCCAGCAGTCCCCGAGAAGGGGTGAGCACTGAAGCTTTCTTT.